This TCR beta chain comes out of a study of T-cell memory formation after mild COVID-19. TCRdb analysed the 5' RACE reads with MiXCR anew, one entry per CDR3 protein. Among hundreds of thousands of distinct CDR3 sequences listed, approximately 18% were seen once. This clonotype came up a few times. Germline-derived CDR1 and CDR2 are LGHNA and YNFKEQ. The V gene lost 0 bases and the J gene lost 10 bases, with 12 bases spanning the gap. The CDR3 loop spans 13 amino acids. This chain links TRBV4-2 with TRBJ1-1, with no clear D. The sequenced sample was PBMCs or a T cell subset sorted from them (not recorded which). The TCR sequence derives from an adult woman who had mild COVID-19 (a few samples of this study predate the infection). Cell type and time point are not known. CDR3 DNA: TGTGCCAGCAGCCAAGATCCTGTACAGTCAGCTTTCTTT. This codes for CASSQDPVQSAFF.